The 29 T cell receptor beta chains reported below all come from one sample, sequenced in a study of shared clonotypes between healthy human individuals. Libraries were prepared by immunoSEQ multiplex PCR; TCRdb keeps only in-frame clonotypes and omits some of them. Of about 2,100,000 clones in the sample, 93% are singletons; the top ten hold about 1.5%. Cells designated naive CD8 were CD45RO-negative and were positively selected for CCR7, with terminally differentiated effector memory CD45RA+ cells excluded. Sequenced input: naive CD8+ T cells from PBMCs. Receptors originate from a man younger than 30 in good health. Some clones in this sample may be carry-over from other donors' samples.

This chain connects TRBV2 to TRBJ2-5; D call uncertain. The CDR3 length is 13 residues. V was clipped by 6 bases and J by 2 bases, with 10 bases between them. CDR1 and CDR2 (germline): SNHLY, FYNNEI. CDR3 amino acids: CASRSSVQETQYF. CDR3 sequence (DNA): TGTGCCAGCAGATCCAGCGTGCAAGAGACCCAGTACTTC.

This clone was found once. Other DNA sequences of this sample code for an identical CDR3. The chain carries TRBV5-6 and TRBJ1-3; D gene ambiguous. This CDR3 is 14 amino acids long. Germline V gene sequence: CDR1 SGHDT, CDR2 YYEEEE. Between the trimmed V and J ends, which lost 0 bases and 2 bases, there was a span of 6 bases. This chain's CDR3 is CASSLGRAGNTIYF. CDR3 bases: TGTGCCAGCAGCTTGGGTCGGGCTGGAAACACCATATATTTT.

In this sample, this clone turned up once. The chain has TRBV6-1 and TRBJ2-3, with 7 positions matching TRBD2. V was pared by 2 bases and J by 0 bases, with 8 bases of the junction left unmatched. The germline CDR1 and CDR2 sequences are MNHNS and SASEGT. There are 17 residues in the CDR3. For the CDR3, the DNA is TGTGCCAGCAGTGAATGGGGCGGGAGTGAAAGCACAGATACGCAGTATTTT. This codes for CASSEWGGSESTDTQYF.

This chain links TRBV11-2 with TRBJ2-1, with D perhaps matching TRBD2 (5 bases). Between the trimmed V and J ends, which lost 1 base and 5 bases, there was a span of 15 bases. The CDR3 covers 16 residues. Per the germline V gene, CDR1 is SGHAT and CDR2 is FQNNGV. The CDR3 DNA is TGTGCCAGCAGCTTAGGTCCGGGGAGTAACAACAATGAGCAGTTCTTC. The encoded protein is CASSLGPGSNNNEQFF.

A word on this clone: This may be a read error: a much more frequent sequence differs by one nucleotide. The sample contains more than one DNA sequence encoding this CDR3. The chain uses TRBV6-5 and TRBJ2-3; TRBD2 agrees at 11 bases. Germline CDR1 MNHEY, CDR2 SVGAGI. J lost 1 base, V lost 6 bases, and 3 bases had no gene match. This CDR3 comprises 15 residues. The CDR3 DNA sequence: TGTGCCAGCAGCCTACTAGCGGGAGGCACAGATACGCAGTATTTT. Its protein product is CASSLLAGGTDTQYF.

The rearrangement links TRBV6-4 to TRBJ2-1; TRBD2 aligns across 7 bases. The CDR3 consists of 15 residues. Germline CDR1 MRHNA, CDR2 SNTAGT. Losses at the gene ends were 5 bases for V and 2 bases for J; bases not matched to a gene: 6. The CDR3 DNA follows: TGTGCCAGCAGTCAAAGCGGGGCCCCCTACAATGAGCAGTTCTTC. Translated, it gives CASSQSGAPYNEQFF.

The chain uses TRBV5-4 and TRBJ1-4; 7 bases line up with TRBD1. Germline V gene sequence: CDR1 SGHNT, CDR2 YYREEE (reference sequence). There are 13 residues in the CDR3. The trim removed 2 bases at V and 5 bases at J, leaving 0 bases unmatched. The CDR3, as DNA: TGTGCCAGCAGCTTCAGGGGGAATGAAAAACTGTTTTTT. Translating gives CASSFRGNEKLFF. The variable domain in full, completed from reference TRBV5-4 and TRBJ1-4, reads ETGVTQSPTHLIKTRGQQVTLRCSSQSGHNTVSWYQQALGQGPQFIFQYYREEENGRGNFPPRFSGLQFPNYSSELNVNALELDDSALYLCASSFRGNEKLFFGSGTQLSVL.

This chain links TRBV15 with TRBJ2-5; D gene ambiguous. Germline V gene data show CDR1 as LNHNV and CDR2 as YYDKDF (reference sequence). The CDR3 runs 14 residues. V shed 5 bases and J shed 4 bases, with 14 bases lying between them. CDR3 residues: CATSQYQEIETQYF. DNA of the CDR3: TGTGCCACCAGCCAGTATCAGGAGATAGAGACCCAGTACTTC.

V gene TRBV11-2 combines with J gene TRBJ2-7; D may be TRBD1 (6 bases). This CDR3 region has 12 residues. The germline CDR1 and CDR2 sequences are SGHAT and FQNNGV. Trimming left V 3 bases short and J 5 bases short, with 8 bases between. The DNA for the CDR3 is TGTGCCAGCAGCTTCTCAGGGGACGAGCAGTACTTC. Amino acid sequence: CASSFSGDEQYF.

V and J are TRBV5-6 and TRBJ2-5; D is possibly TRBD2 (6 bases). Deletions cut 4 bases from V and 2 bases from J, with 12 bases between. The CDR3 runs to 14 residues. Germline CDR1 is SGHDT and CDR2 is YYEEEE. The CDR3 here is CASSNLGGQETQYF. In DNA form, the CDR3 reads TGTGCCAGCAGCAACTTGGGGGGACAAGAGACCCAGTACTTC.

This chain joins TRBV27 and TRBJ2-4, with a weak D call TRBD1 (6 bases). The CDR3 has 16 residues. CDR1 is MNHEY and CDR2 is SMNVEV in the germline V gene (reference sequence). Trimming removed 1 base from V and 0 bases from J, with 10 bases in between. The DNA for the CDR3 is TGTGCCAGCAGTTTATTACCCAGGGGAGCCAAAAACATTCAGTACTTC. Its protein product is CASSLLPRGAKNIQYF.

The CDR3 sequence: CASSLILGGSDHNEQFF. CDR3 DNA sequence: TGTGCCAGCAGTTTAATACTCGGCGGGAGCGACCACAATGAGCAGTTCTTC. This chain uses TRBV28 with TRBJ2-1; 7 bases are shared with TRBD2. In germline, CDR1 is MDHEN, CDR2 SYDVKM. The CDR3 runs to 17 residues. V was pared by 2 bases and J by 5 bases, with 12 bases of the junction left unmatched.

The gene calls are TRBV7-7 and TRBJ2-2; 7 nucleotides line up with TRBD2. Germline V gene data show CDR1 as SSHAT and CDR2 as FNYEAQ (reference sequence). The CDR3 runs 16 residues. After removal of 5 bases from V and 3 bases from J, the junction contained 9 bases not matched to a gene. CDR3 sequence (DNA): TGTGCCAGCAGCAGACGCGGACTAGGGGACACCGGGGAGCTGTTTTTT. Protein product: CASSRRGLGDTGELFF.

The genes are TRBV18 and TRBJ2-3; no clear D. Germline V gives CDR1 KGHSH, CDR2 LQKENI. The CDR3 covers 14 residues. The V end was cut by 3 bases, the J end by 3 bases, with 10 bases between. The CDR3 protein is CASSPVAATDTQYF. CDR3 sequence (DNA): TGTGCCAGCTCACCGGTTGCGGCAACAGATACGCAGTATTTT.

This clone was recorded once. The chain combines TRBV9 with TRBJ2-1, with D maybe TRBD2 (5 bases). The CDR3 covers 14 residues. Germline values: CDR1 SGDLS, CDR2 YYNGEE. V lost 3 bases, J lost 9 bases, and 16 bases lay in between. The CDR3 region has the DNA TGTGCCAGCAGCGCTGAACTAGTTCAGGCTGAGCAGTTCTTC. Encoded protein: CASSAELVQAEQFF.

The rearrangement joins TRBV11-2 to TRBJ2-5, with D perhaps being TRBD1 or TRBD2 (5 bases each). There are 13 residues in the CDR3. Trimming left V 5 bases short and J 5 bases short, with 12 bases between. The germline gives CDR1 SGHAT, CDR2 FQNNGV. The CDR3 DNA sequence: TGTGCCAGCAGCCGAGGGGCCGGGGAGACCCAGTACTTC. Protein sequence: CASSRGAGETQYF.

In nucleotides, the CDR3 is TGCAGCGTTGCTAGCGGGAGGGCCTACGAGCAGTACTTC. Residues: CSVASGRAYEQYF. This chain uses TRBV29-1 with TRBJ2-7, with 12 bases lining up with TRBD2. J lost 2 bases, V lost 4 bases, and 0 bases had no gene match. Germline V gene sequence: CDR1 SQVTM, CDR2 ANQGSEA. CDR3 length equals 13 residues.

The chain carries TRBV2 and TRBJ2-5, with 8 bases fitting TRBD2. J lost 5 bases, V lost 0 bases, and 8 bases had no gene match. Germline V gives CDR1 SNHLY, CDR2 FYNNEI. The CDR3 is 16 amino acids. CDR3 region: CASSEAPSGRWETQYF. CDR3 bases: TGTGCCAGCAGTGAAGCGCCGAGCGGGAGATGGGAGACCCAGTACTTC.

This clone was counted between two and nine times. The gene calls are TRBV2 and TRBJ1-5, with TRBD1 as a possible D gene (6 bases). CDR1 is SNHLY and CDR2 is FYNNEI in the germline V gene. CDR3 length: 14 amino acids. Trimming cost V 3 bases and J 4 bases, with 10 bases left between them. The CDR3 DNA reads as TGTGCCAGCAGTGATGGCAGGGGAAATCAGCCCCAGCATTTT. Its translation: CASSDGRGNQPQHF.

The rearrangement uses TRBV27 and TRBJ1-1; 10 nucleotides line up with TRBD1. Trimming removed 6 bases from V and 0 bases from J; junction bases left unmatched: 4. The CDR3 is 15 residues long. In germline, CDR1 is MNHEY, CDR2 SMNVEV (reference sequence). The CDR3 loop reads CASRSGTGVNTEAFF. DNA of the CDR3: TGTGCCAGCAGATCCGGGACAGGGGTGAACACTGAAGCTTTCTTT.

The chain joins TRBV7-9 to TRBJ2-2; D call uncertain. The CDR3 is made up of 13 amino acids. The ends were cut back, 8 bases at V and 4 bases at J, with 11 bases in the middle. Per the germline V gene, CDR1 is SEHNR and CDR2 is FQNEAQ (reference sequence). The CDR3 nucleotides read TGTGCCAGCGAAGACCAGCCCACCGGGGAGCTGTTTTTT. It encodes CASEDQPTGELFF.

The J gene is TRBJ2-1, the V gene TRBV7-3, with 8 nucleotides matching TRBD2. The junction had 15 bases not matched to a gene; V was cut back by 5 bases and J by 9 bases. CDR1 and CDR2 (germline): SGHTA, FQGTGA. The length of the CDR3 is 16 residues. Written as DNA, the CDR3 is TGTGCCAGCAGCGTGGTGACAGCGGGAGTTATGGGTGAGCAGTTCTTC. Protein: CASSVVTAGVMGEQFF.

This chain connects TRBV7-9 to TRBJ2-5; the D gene is possibly TRBD2 (5 bases). The CDR3 is made up of 17 amino acids. Looked up from germline, CDR1 is SEHNR and CDR2 is FQNEAQ (reference sequence). V was clipped by 7 bases and J by 2 bases, with 23 bases between them. CDR3 region: CASNPPGAGDLQETQYF. CDR3 DNA sequence: TGTGCCAGCAACCCCCCCGGAGCCGGGGATTTGCAAGAGACCCAGTACTTC. The full variable domain, its missing parts supplied by reference TRBV7-9 and TRBJ2-5, is DTGVSQNPRHKITKRGQNVTFRCDPISEHNRLYWYRQTLGQGPEFLTYFQNEAQLEKSRLLSDRFSAERPKGSFSTLEIQRTEQGDSAMYLCASNPPGAGDLQETQYFGPGTRLLVL.

This CDR3 reads CAQIGGNAKDTQYF. Here the CDR3 DNA reads TGTGCCCAGATAGGCGGGAATGCGAAGGATACGCAGTATTTT. The gene calls are TRBV11-2 and TRBJ2-3; perhaps TRBD2 as D (6 bases). Germline V lookup: CDR1 SGHAT, CDR2 FQNNGV. The CDR3 runs to 14 residues. Trimming took off 11 bases at V and 6 bases at J, with 21 bases between the two ends.

This chain links TRBV5-8 with TRBJ1-1, with a weak D call TRBD1 (5 bases). The CDR3 is made up of 14 amino acids. V dropped 5 bases and J dropped 1 base, with 12 bases sitting between them. Germline loops: CDR1 SGHTS, CDR2 YDEGEE. The CDR3 coding sequence is TGTGCCAGCAGGGGGGGAGGGTCGAACACTGAAGCTTTCTTT. It is translated as CASRGGGSNTEAFF.

The chain recombines TRBV4-3 with TRBJ2-1; D assignment may be TRBD1 or TRBD2 (7 bases each). This CDR3 contains 15 residues. Germline V gene sequence: CDR1 LGHNA, CDR2 YSLEER. V was clipped by 0 bases and J by 8 bases, with 14 bases between them. The CDR3 DNA sequence: TGCGCCAGCAGCCAAGACCCGACAGGGAGGGATGAGCAGTTCTTC. As protein: CASSQDPTGRDEQFF.

This clone occurred once. The chain is built from TRBV14 and TRBJ2-3; D is unresolved. Germline V gene lookup returns CDR1 SGHDN and CDR2 FVKESK. The CDR3 runs to 18 residues. V dropped 0 bases and J dropped 1 base, with 17 bases sitting between them. CDR3 sequence (DNA): TGTGCCAGCAGCCAAGACCGCCCTGGCTTTATTGGCACAGATACGCAGTATTTT. It yields the protein CASSQDRPGFIGTDTQYF.

The rearrangement links TRBV5-6 to TRBJ2-1; perhaps TRBD1 as D (5 bases). V lost 3 bases and J 15 bases, leaving 22 bases between the germline ends. In germline, CDR1 is SGHDT, CDR2 YYEEEE. This CDR3 contains 14 residues. The DNA for the CDR3 is TGTGCCAGCAGCTCGCCGACCGGGCCCAGGGTATCGTTCTTC. Translated: CASSSPTGPRVSFF.

V and J are TRBV7-8 and TRBJ2-7; 7 nucleotides align to TRBD2. CDR1 SGHVS and CDR2 FQNEAQ come from the germline V gene. CDR3 length equals 17 residues. The trim removed 2 bases at V and 4 bases at J, leaving 14 bases unmatched. CDR3 nucleotides: TGTGCCAGCAGCTTATTCGGGGAAATGGGGGGGAAGTACGAGCAGTACTTC. Residues: CASSLFGEMGGKYEQYF.